Below, one T cell receptor beta chain is given with its context. The data were obtained in a study of control samples from healthy donors and cancer patients. Profiling relied on immunoSEQ multiplex PCR, and the TCRdb table lists in-frame clones only, not all of them. The data show 150,000 to 200,000 clones, with around 90% seen just once and around 12% held by the top ten. The CDR3 is 14 amino acids. The V end was cut by 1 base, the J end by 0 bases, with 7 bases between. CDR1 is SGHTS, CDR2 YDEGEE, per germline. The V gene is TRBV5-8, the J gene TRBJ1-1; D is unclear. Source material: blood. The origin of this receptor is a man aged 25-45 years in good health. CDR3: CASSLRRMNTEAFF. The CDR3 DNA reads TGTGCCAGCAGCTTGAGACGGATGAACACTGAAGCTTTCTTT. The variable domain in full, with the rest retrieved from reference TRBV5-8 and TRBJ1-1, is EAGVTQSPTHLIKTRGQQATLRCSPISGHTSVYWYQQALGLGLQFLLWYDEGEERNRGNFPPRFSGRQFPNYSSELNVNALELEDSALYLCASSLRRMNTEAFFGQGTRLTVV.